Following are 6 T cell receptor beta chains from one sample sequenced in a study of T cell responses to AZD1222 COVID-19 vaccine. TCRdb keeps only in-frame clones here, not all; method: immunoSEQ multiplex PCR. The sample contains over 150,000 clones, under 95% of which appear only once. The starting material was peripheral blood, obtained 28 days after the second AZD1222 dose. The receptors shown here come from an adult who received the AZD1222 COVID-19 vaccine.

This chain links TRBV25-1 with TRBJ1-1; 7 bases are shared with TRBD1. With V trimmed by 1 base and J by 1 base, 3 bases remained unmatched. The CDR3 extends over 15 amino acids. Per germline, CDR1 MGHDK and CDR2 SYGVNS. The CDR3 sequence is CASSELKGANTEAFF. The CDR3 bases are TGTGCCAGCAGTGAATTAAAGGGGGCGAACACTGAAGCTTTCTTT.

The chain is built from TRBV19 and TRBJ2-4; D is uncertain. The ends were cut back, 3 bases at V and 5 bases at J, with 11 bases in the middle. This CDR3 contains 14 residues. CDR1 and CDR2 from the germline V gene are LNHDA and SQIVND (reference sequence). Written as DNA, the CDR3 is TGTGCCAGTAGTATGGGCCCCGTCGAAAACATTCAGTACTTC. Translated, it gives CASSMGPVENIQYF.

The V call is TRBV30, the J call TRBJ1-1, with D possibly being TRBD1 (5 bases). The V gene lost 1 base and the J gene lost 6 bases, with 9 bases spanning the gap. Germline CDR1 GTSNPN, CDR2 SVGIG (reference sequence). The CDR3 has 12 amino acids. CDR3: CAWSGSGAEAFF. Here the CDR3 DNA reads TGTGCCTGGAGTGGTTCGGGGGCTGAAGCTTTCTTT.

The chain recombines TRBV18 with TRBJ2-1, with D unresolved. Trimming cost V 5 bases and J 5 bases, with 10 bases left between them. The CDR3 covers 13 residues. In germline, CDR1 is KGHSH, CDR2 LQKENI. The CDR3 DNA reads TGTGCCAGCTCATCGGCCCTACACAATGAGCAGTTCTTC. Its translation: CASSSALHNEQFF.

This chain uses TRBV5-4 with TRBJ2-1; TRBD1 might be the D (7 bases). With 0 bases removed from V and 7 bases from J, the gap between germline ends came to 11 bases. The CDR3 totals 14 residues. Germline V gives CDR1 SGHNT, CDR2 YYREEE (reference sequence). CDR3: CASSLVSGGNEQFF. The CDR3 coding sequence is TGTGCCAGCAGCTTGGTGTCAGGGGGGAATGAGCAGTTCTTC.

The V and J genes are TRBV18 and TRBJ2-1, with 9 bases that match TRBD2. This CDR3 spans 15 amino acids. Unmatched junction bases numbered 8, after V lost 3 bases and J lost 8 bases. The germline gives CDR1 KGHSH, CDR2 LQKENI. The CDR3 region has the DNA TGTGCCAGCTCACCGGAGGCTAGCGGGAAGGATGAGCAGTTCTTC. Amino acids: CASSPEASGKDEQFF.